Shown below are 23 T cell receptor beta chains from a single sample sequenced in a study of CD8 T cells in Susac syndrome. RNA totalling roughly 0.45 to 1 ug underwent reverse transcription with random hexamers. TCRdb called the immunoSEQ multiplex PCR reads again in MiXCR, with one record for every CDR3 protein. The table has about 82,000 distinct CDR3 sequences, 90% to 97% seen once. The sample taken for sequencing was CD8+ T cells from PBMCs. The receptors here all came from a human donor with Susac syndrome.

The chain carries TRBV7-9 and TRBJ1-2, with D tentatively TRBD1 (5 bases). V lost 5 bases to trimming and J lost 6 bases, with 22 bases between them. This CDR3 region has 16 residues. Germline-derived CDR1 and CDR2 are SEHNR and FQNEAQ (reference sequence). CDR3 in DNA: TGTGCCAGCAGCATGCTCCCGGGACGGAGAAAAGATGGCTACACCTTC. It encodes CASSMLPGRRKDGYTF.

This clonotype was counted once. J is TRBJ1-1 and V is TRBV6-5, with D possibly being TRBD1 (5 bases). This CDR3 is 14 amino acids long. Trimming removed 2 bases from V and 4 bases from J, with 11 bases in between. Germline CDR1 reads MNHEY; CDR2 reads SVGAGI. The DNA of the CDR3 is TGTGCCAGCAGTTACGGCAGGGAGGGCACTGAAGCTTTCTTT. It yields the protein CASSYGREGTEAFF.

The chain has TRBV6-2 or TRBV6-3 and TRBJ1-2; no definite D call. The CDR3 is 13 amino acids. Germline CDR1 and CDR2: MNHEY and SVGEGT. V lost 5 bases to trimming and J lost 5 bases, with 12 bases between them. DNA for the CDR3: TGTGCCAGCAGTGACGGACCCACTTATGGCTACACCTTC. This encodes CASSDGPTYGYTF.

The CDR3 loop reads CSGADQETQYF. Written as DNA, the CDR3 is TGCAGCGGGGCGGACCAAGAGACCCAGTACTTC. This rearrangement joins TRBV29-1 to TRBJ2-5; D gene uncertain. Between the trimmed V and J ends, which lost 7 bases and 0 bases, there was a span of 6 bases. Germline CDR1 is SQVTM and CDR2 is ANQGSEA. The CDR3 sequence is 11 residues long.

The chain is built from TRBV15 and TRBJ2-1, with TRBD2 as a possible D gene (6 bases). CDR3 length: 13 residues. The germline gives CDR1 LNHNV, CDR2 YYDKDF (reference sequence). V dropped 9 bases and J dropped 5 bases, with 14 bases sitting between them. In nucleotides, the CDR3 is TGTGCCACTGGGGGGACGGTAAACAATGAGCAGTTCTTC. Encoded protein: CATGGTVNNEQFF.

V usage is TRBV7-2 and J usage is TRBJ1-2; D not resolved. V lost 5 bases, J lost 2 bases, and 18 bases lay in between. The CDR3 extends over 16 amino acids. Germline CDR1 SGHTA, CDR2 FQGNSA. CDR3 sequence reads: CASSLRMVIGNYGYTF. DNA for the CDR3: TGTGCCAGCAGCCTTAGGATGGTGATAGGGAACTATGGCTACACCTTC.

The J gene is TRBJ1-5, the V gene TRBV28, with 9 bases fitting TRBD1. This CDR3 spans 14 amino acids. Trimming removed 4 bases from V and 5 bases from J; junction bases left unmatched: 3. Germline CDR1 and CDR2: MDHEN and SYDVKM. In nucleotides, the CDR3 is TGTGCCAGCAGTTCCCGACAGGGGGATCAGCCCCAGCATTTT. Protein product: CASSSRQGDQPQHF.

This CDR3 is CASSSPEGTQYF. Written as DNA, the CDR3 is TGTGCCAGCAGCTCTCCGGAGGGGACCCAGTACTTC. The J gene is TRBJ2-5, the V gene TRBV7-2; the D gene is possibly TRBD2 (6 bases). With 4 bases removed from V and 7 bases from J, the gap between germline ends came to 10 bases. Germline V gives CDR1 SGHTA, CDR2 FQGNSA. The CDR3 spans 12 residues.

The chain has TRBV4-1 and TRBJ2-7; 10 nucleotides line up with TRBD1. With 0 bases clipped from V and 3 bases from J, the junction kept 5 bases outside the gene matches. CDR3 length equals 16 residues. Germline-derived CDR1 and CDR2 are MGHRA and YSYEKL. The CDR3 loop reads CASSQDAGQGYYEQYF. CDR3 sequence (DNA): TGCGCCAGCAGCCAAGACGCGGGACAGGGGTACTACGAGCAGTACTTC.

A single count supports this clonotype. The chain recombines TRBV5-6 with TRBJ1-2; D is uncertain. V was trimmed by 2 bases and J by 4 bases, leaving 21 bases between them. Germline CDR1 is SGHDT and CDR2 is YYEEEE. This CDR3 has 17 amino acids. CDR3 DNA: TGTGCCAGCAGCTTCCGTGTTGGACCCTTCGTATCCTATGGCTACACCTTC. Translating it yields CASSFRVGPFVSYGYTF.

V and J are TRBV19 and TRBJ2-6; 7 bases agree with TRBD1. Germline V gene lookup returns CDR1 LNHDA and CDR2 SQIVND (reference sequence). The junction had 13 bases not matched to a gene; V was cut back by 8 bases and J by 0 bases. The CDR3 is 18 amino acids. The CDR3 region has the DNA TGTGCCAGTTCGGAAAGGACAGGCGTATCCTCTGGGGCCAACGTCCTGACTTTC. It specifies CASSERTGVSSGANVLTF. Looking up the rest from reference TRBV19 and TRBJ2-6 gives the full variable domain: DGGITQSPKYLFRKEGQNVTLSCEQNLNHDAMYWYRQDPGQGLRLIYYSQIVNDFQKGDIAEGYSVSREKKESFPLTVTSAQKNPTAFYLCASSERTGVSSGANVLTFGAGSRLTVL.

The chain recombines TRBV20-1 with TRBJ1-6; possibly TRBD1 for D (5 bases). Per germline, CDR1 DFQATT and CDR2 SNEGSKA (reference sequence). CDR3 length: 17 amino acids. V was trimmed by 6 bases and J by 1 base, leaving 19 bases between them. The CDR3 region is CSALDGGSRSYNSPLHF. The CDR3 DNA reads as TGCAGTGCCCTGGACGGGGGTAGTAGATCCTATAATTCACCCCTCCACTTT.

This clonotype has a single count. The chain couples TRBV19 to TRBJ1-6; TRBD1 agrees at 7 bases. Germline assignment: CDR1 LNHDA and CDR2 SQIVND (reference sequence). The CDR3 length is 14 residues. V lost 5 bases, J lost 7 bases, and 5 bases stayed unmatched. The CDR3 protein is CASSGTGVNSPLHF. CDR3 nucleotide sequence: TGTGCCAGTAGTGGAACAGGGGTGAATTCACCCCTCCACTTT.

The chain couples TRBV11-1 to TRBJ2-3; D gene uncertain. Trimming removed 3 bases from V and 5 bases from J, with 12 bases in between. CDR1 is SGHAT and CDR2 is FQDESV in the germline V gene (reference sequence). The CDR3 contains 14 residues. In DNA, the CDR3 is TGTGCCAGCAGCTTTCTTAAGTCTGGAGATACGCAGTATTTT. This translates into CASSFLKSGDTQYF.

This chain links TRBV9 with TRBJ1-1; D remains ambiguous. Trimming removed 0 bases at V and 1 base at J, with 4 bases between. The germline CDR1 and CDR2 sequences are SGDLS and YYNGEE. The CDR3 extends over 13 amino acids. The CDR3 region is CASSVGPNTEAFF. Written as DNA, the CDR3 is TGTGCCAGCAGCGTAGGGCCGAACACTGAAGCTTTCTTT. The whole variable domain, remainder taken from reference TRBV9 and TRBJ1-1, is DSGVTQTPKHLITATGQRVTLRCSPRSGDLSVYWYQQSLDQGLQFLIQYYNGEERAKGNILERFSAQQFPDLHSELNLSSLELGDSALYFCASSVGPNTEAFFGQGTRLTVV.

The V call is TRBV19, the J call TRBJ1-2, with no clear D. The ends were cut back, 6 bases at V and 8 bases at J, with 13 bases in the middle. Germline assignment: CDR1 LNHDA and CDR2 SQIVND (reference sequence). The CDR3 is 12 residues long. The CDR3 DNA reads TGTGCCAGTAGCCACAACGGCGAGGGCTACACCTTC. This codes for CASSHNGEGYTF.

The chain links TRBV20-1 to TRBJ1-5, with D possibly TRBD1 on 6 matching bases. The V end lost 1 base, the J end lost 1 base, and 17 bases lay between the germline ends. This CDR3 is built from 17 residues. Germline CDR1 DFQATT, CDR2 SNEGSKA (reference sequence). The CDR3 DNA reads as TGCAGTGCTAGAGTGGGGGGGCAGGGGAGAAGCAATCAGCCCCAGCATTTT. Its protein is CSARVGGQGRSNQPQHF.

This sequence joins TRBV15 and TRBJ2-1; D is uncertain. Trimming shortened V by 0 bases and J by 6 bases, and 12 bases separated the two germline ends. The CDR3 consists of 15 residues. CDR1 LNHNV and CDR2 YYDKDF come from the germline V gene (reference sequence). CDR3 loop: CATSREREQCNEQFF. CDR3 in DNA: TGTGCCACCAGCAGAGAAAGGGAACAGTGCAATGAGCAGTTCTTC.

The CDR3: CASRYTSGPRDEQFF. The CDR3 region has the DNA TGTGCCAGCCGCTATACTAGCGGCCCTCGGGATGAGCAGTTCTTC. This chain uses TRBV6-4 with TRBJ2-1, with 8 bases that match TRBD2. The CDR3 runs 15 residues. Trimming took 8 bases from V and 8 from J; bases not matched to a gene: 14. Germline lookup yields CDR1 MRHNA and CDR2 SNTAGT.

The chain is built from TRBV4-3 and TRBJ1-2, with 7 bases matching TRBD1. The CDR3 has 17 residues. With 0 bases clipped from V and 0 bases from J, the junction kept 7 bases outside the gene matches. Germline V gene data show CDR1 as LGHNA and CDR2 as YSLEER. Written as DNA, the CDR3 is TGCGCCAGCAGCCAAGAACGGACAGGAGCTGCTAACTATGGCTACACCTTC. It translates to CASSQERTGAANYGYTF.

This sequence joins TRBV9 and TRBJ2-5; no clear D. There are 12 residues in the CDR3. Germline values: CDR1 SGDLS, CDR2 YYNGEE. V lost 3 bases and J lost 4, with 7 bases in between. The CDR3 region is CASSALGETQYF. The CDR3 DNA sequence: TGTGCCAGCAGCGCCCTAGGAGAGACCCAGTACTTC.

This chain uses TRBV11-3 with TRBJ2-3; D may match TRBD1 or TRBD2 (5 bases each). The CDR3 is made up of 18 amino acids. The V end lost 5 bases, the J end lost 1 base, and 22 bases lay between the germline ends. Germline CDR1 and CDR2: SGHNT and YENEEA. The DNA for the CDR3 is TGTGCCAGCAGCCCTACGACCGGGTGGGGGATCCGCACAGATACGCAGTATTTT. It yields the protein CASSPTTGWGIRTDTQYF.

The chain carries TRBV15 and TRBJ2-1; D not certain. Trimming stripped 5 bases from V and 8 bases from J, with 13 bases between. In germline, CDR1 is LNHNV, CDR2 YYDKDF (reference sequence). The CDR3 sequence is 13 residues long. The CDR3 spells CATSRGRGHEQFF. CDR3 DNA sequence: TGTGCCACCAGCCGCGGTCGAGGACATGAGCAGTTCTTC.